This T cell receptor (beta chain) was sequenced for a study of blood T cell repertoires in COVID-19. Study summary: Acute and convalescent COVID-19 specimens originated in the United States, Italy and Spain. T cells, B-cell-depleted T cells, or PBMCs provided the cDNA or gDNA that served as material.

The germline V and J ends were trimmed by 2 bases and 11 bases, with 19 bases remaining between them. The CDR3 covers 15 residues. Germline V gene lookup returns CDR1 LGHDT and CDR2 YNNKEL (reference sequence). Authors' data handling: Using reference gene primer amplification, nucleated cell counts were estimated. The method was immunoSEQ multiplex PCR; TCRdb's version includes in-frame clones alone and lacks a portion of them. For V, J and clone size, that table is used; D and trimming come from the DNA. The table has 180,000 or so clones, more than 70% seen once. V and J are TRBV3-1 (or the pseudogene TRBV3-2) and TRBJ2-1; D remains unclear. The origin of this receptor is a woman between 25 and 40 years old with acute or convalescent COVID-19. Material: peripheral blood. CDR3 nucleotides: TGTGCCAGCAGCCAAAACTTGTATGGAGATAACAAGCAGTTCTTC. Its protein is CASSQNLYGDNKQFF.